The rows below give T cell receptor beta chains drawn from one sample of a study of blood T cell repertoires in COVID-19. Repertoires were generated with immunoSEQ multiplex PCR, while TCRdb's copy carries only in-frame clones and drops some. The repertoire has about 88,000 clones, about 82% of them found once; the top ten carry roughly 25%. The sequencing sample was made of peripheral blood. These receptors were obtained from a human donor in a cohort sampled during active COVID-19. Each CDR3 is given with its conserved first and last residue. The order of the fields is clone size, D gene, V gene, J gene, CDR3 protein, CDR3 DNA. The D gene is left open where the match is weak. The size of a clone is reported for some rows only, either as once, few or many, or as a class for expanded clones.

clone_size: once; d_call: NA; v_call: TRBV11-2; j_call: TRBJ2-7; cdr3_aa: CASSLPGSHEQYF; cdr3_nt: TGTGCCAGCAGCTTACCTGGGAGCCACGAGCAGTACTTC
clone_size: NA; d_call: NA; v_call: TRBV4-3; j_call: TRBJ2-2; cdr3_aa: CASSQDLGQHTGELFF; cdr3_nt: TGCGCCAGCAGCCAAGATTTGGGACAACACACCGGGGAGCTGTTTTTT
clone_size: NA; d_call: NA; v_call: TRBV18; j_call: TRBJ2-1; cdr3_aa: CASSPRPPSSYNEQFF; cdr3_nt: TGTGCCAGCTCACCGCGACCGCCTAGCTCCTACAATGAGCAGTTCTTC
clone_size: NA; d_call: TRBD1; v_call: TRBV27; j_call: TRBJ1-1; cdr3_aa: CASRASGTGRTEAFF; cdr3_nt: TGTGCCAGCAGGGCCTCCGGGACAGGGCGAACTGAAGCTTTCTTT
clone_size: once; d_call: TRBD2; v_call: TRBV5-1; j_call: TRBJ2-7; cdr3_aa: CASSLGASGFTYEQYF; cdr3_nt: TGCGCCAGCAGCTTGGGGGCTAGCGGGTTCACCTACGAGCAGTACTTC
clone_size: NA; d_call: NA; v_call: TRBV18; j_call: TRBJ1-3; cdr3_aa: CASSPLADSDSGNTIYF; cdr3_nt: TGTGCCAGCTCACCACTCGCAGACAGTGACTCTGGAAACACCATATATTTT
clone_size: NA; d_call: NA; v_call: TRBV28; j_call: TRBJ2-7; cdr3_aa: CASSLLSYEQYF; cdr3_nt: TGTGCCAGCAGTTTACTCTCCTACGAGCAGTACTTC
clone_size: NA; d_call: NA; v_call: TRBV28; j_call: TRBJ2-7; cdr3_aa: CASSFRRGAYYEQYF; cdr3_nt: TGTGCCAGCAGTTTTCGGCGGGGAGCCTACTACGAGCAGTACTTC
clone_size: NA; d_call: NA; v_call: TRBV5-6; j_call: TRBJ1-4; cdr3_aa: CASSLVRGYSDEKLFF; cdr3_nt: TGTGCCAGCAGCTTGGTCAGGGGTTACAGTGATGAAAAACTGTTTTTT
clone_size: NA; d_call: TRBD2; v_call: TRBV7-9; j_call: TRBJ2-1; cdr3_aa: CASSPTSGGAYYNEQFF; cdr3_nt: TGTGCCAGCAGCCCGACTAGCGGGGGGGCCTATTACAATGAGCAGTTCTTC
clone_size: NA; d_call: NA; v_call: TRBV4-1; j_call: TRBJ2-7; cdr3_aa: CASSQGPPREQYF; cdr3_nt: TGCGCCAGCAGCCAAGGACCCCCTAGGGAGCAGTACTTC
clone_size: NA; d_call: NA; v_call: TRBV5-1; j_call: TRBJ2-2; cdr3_aa: CASIKGTTNTGELFF; cdr3_nt: TGCGCCAGCATCAAGGGGACAACAAACACCGGGGAGCTGTTTTTT
clone_size: once; d_call: TRBD2; v_call: TRBV29-1; j_call: TRBJ2-7; cdr3_aa: CSVGTTTSGVSYEQYF; cdr3_nt: TGCAGCGTGGGGACAACTACTAGCGGGGTATCCTACGAGCAGTACTTC
clone_size: NA; d_call: TRBD1; v_call: TRBV28; j_call: TRBJ1-4; cdr3_aa: CATEGAFAEKLFF; cdr3_nt: TGTGCAACGGAGGGGGCGTTTGCTGAAAAACTGTTTTTT
clone_size: NA; d_call: NA; v_call: TRBV19; j_call: TRBJ1-1; cdr3_aa: CASSIMSGSMNTEAFF; cdr3_nt: TGTGCCAGTAGTATTATGTCGGGTTCTATGAACACTGAAGCTTTCTTT
clone_size: few; d_call: NA; v_call: TRBV29-1; j_call: TRBJ1-5; cdr3_aa: CSVAQGGYNQPQHF; cdr3_nt: TGCAGCGTTGCTCAGGGCGGTTACAATCAGCCCCAGCATTTT
clone_size: few; d_call: NA; v_call: TRBV7-9; j_call: TRBJ1-5; cdr3_aa: CASSSPGGQPQHF; cdr3_nt: TGTGCCAGCAGCTCCCCGGGGGGTCAGCCCCAGCATTTT
clone_size: NA; d_call: NA; v_call: TRBV12-5; j_call: TRBJ1-1; cdr3_aa: CASGLASFNTEAFF; cdr3_nt: TGTGCTAGTGGTTTGGCCTCCTTTAACACTGAAGCTTTCTTT
clone_size: once; d_call: TRBD1; v_call: TRBV30; j_call: TRBJ1-1; cdr3_aa: CAWSRGAKNTEAFF; cdr3_nt: TGTGCCTGGAGCAGGGGGGCGAAGAACACTGAAGCTTTCTTT
clone_size: once; d_call: TRBD2; v_call: TRBV7-2; j_call: TRBJ2-3; cdr3_aa: CASSLQAGGTDTQYF; cdr3_nt: TGTGCCAGCAGCTTACAAGCGGGGGGCACAGATACGCAGTATTTT
clone_size: NA; d_call: TRBD1; v_call: TRBV5-1; j_call: TRBJ1-6; cdr3_aa: CASSKGTGNNSPLHF; cdr3_nt: TGCGCCAGCAGCAAGGGGACAGGGAATAATTCACCCCTCCACTTT
clone_size: once; d_call: NA; v_call: TRBV27; j_call: TRBJ2-5; cdr3_aa: CASSPLQGGFQETQYF; cdr3_nt: TGTGCCAGCAGTCCCCTACAGGGGGGGTTTCAAGAGACCCAGTACTTC
clone_size: NA; d_call: NA; v_call: TRBV29-1; j_call: TRBJ1-4; cdr3_aa: CSVRKSNPNEKLFF; cdr3_nt: TGCAGCGTGAGAAAATCCAATCCTAATGAAAAACTGTTTTTT
clone_size: few; d_call: NA; v_call: TRBV7-2; j_call: TRBJ1-1; cdr3_aa: CASSLAEGVGTEAFF; cdr3_nt: TGTGCCAGCAGCTTAGCCGAGGGGGTGGGGACTGAAGCTTTCTTT
clone_size: NA; d_call: NA; v_call: TRBV7-9; j_call: TRBJ2-2; cdr3_aa: CASSSMGYLTGELFF; cdr3_nt: TGTGCCAGCAGCTCTATGGGCTACCTCACCGGGGAGCTGTTTTTT
clone_size: NA; d_call: TRBD1; v_call: TRBV6-1; j_call: TRBJ2-7; cdr3_aa: CASSEMDRGYEQYF; cdr3_nt: TGTGCCAGCAGTGAAATGGACAGGGGCTACGAGCAGTACTTC
clone_size: NA; d_call: TRBD1; v_call: TRBV5-8; j_call: TRBJ2-1; cdr3_aa: CASSYRQGIEQFF; cdr3_nt: TGTGCCAGCAGCTACAGACAGGGGATTGAGCAGTTCTTC
clone_size: NA; d_call: TRBD1; v_call: TRBV5-1; j_call: TRBJ2-5; cdr3_aa: CASSLGGGKETQYF; cdr3_nt: TGCGCCAGCAGCTTGGGAGGGGGCAAAGAGACCCAGTACTTC
clone_size: NA; d_call: NA; v_call: TRBV5-1; j_call: TRBJ2-1; cdr3_aa: CASSPENQGNEQFF; cdr3_nt: TGCGCCAGCAGCCCCGAAAACCAGGGGAATGAGCAGTTCTTC
clone_size: NA; d_call: NA; v_call: TRBV19; j_call: TRBJ1-2; cdr3_aa: CASSQRDSHSTF; cdr3_nt: TGTGCCAGTAGTCAACGGGACTCCCACAGCACCTTC
clone_size: NA; d_call: NA; v_call: TRBV2; j_call: TRBJ1-2; cdr3_aa: CASSEAGGTGAGYTF; cdr3_nt: TGTGCCAGCAGTGAGGCTGGGGGGACCGGGGCTGGCTACACCTTC
clone_size: few; d_call: TRBD1; v_call: TRBV4-2; j_call: TRBJ2-2; cdr3_aa: CASSQDWRDRGFAEDTGELFF; cdr3_nt: TGTGCCAGCAGCCAAGATTGGCGGGACAGGGGGTTCGCGGAGGACACCGGGGAGCTGTTTTTT
clone_size: NA; d_call: NA; v_call: TRBV12-5; j_call: TRBJ1-6; cdr3_aa: CASGSSFGVGDNSPLHF; cdr3_nt: TGTGCTAGTGGTTCCTCTTTTGGGGTCGGGGATAATTCACCCCTCCACTTT
clone_size: NA; d_call: NA; v_call: TRBV12-5; j_call: TRBJ1-1; cdr3_aa: CASAHNTEAFF; cdr3_nt: TGTGCTAGTGCCCATAACACTGAAGCTTTCTTT
clone_size: NA; d_call: NA; v_call: TRBV6-5; j_call: TRBJ1-1; cdr3_aa: CASKLPGVGTEAFF; cdr3_nt: TGTGCCAGCAAACTCCCAGGGGTCGGCACTGAAGCTTTCTTT
clone_size: once; d_call: NA; v_call: TRBV7-9; j_call: TRBJ2-3; cdr3_aa: CASSLTGDTQYF; cdr3_nt: TGTGCCAGCAGCCTGACTGGAGATACGCAGTATTTT
clone_size: NA; d_call: TRBD2; v_call: TRBV24-1; j_call: TRBJ2-2; cdr3_aa: CATSAAGGLDANTGELFF; cdr3_nt: TGTGCCACCAGTGCGGCGGGAGGTCTTGATGCGAACACCGGGGAGCTGTTTTTT
clone_size: NA; d_call: NA; v_call: TRBV4-3; j_call: TRBJ1-6; cdr3_aa: CASSQDGSSSYNSPLHF; cdr3_nt: TGCGCCAGCAGCCAAGATGGGAGCAGCTCCTATAATTCACCCCTCCACTTT
clone_size: NA; d_call: TRBD1; v_call: TRBV7-9; j_call: TRBJ2-2; cdr3_aa: CASTLPGTGNTGELFF; cdr3_nt: TGTGCCAGCACCCTCCCAGGGACAGGGAACACCGGGGAGCTGTTTTTT
clone_size: once; d_call: NA; v_call: TRBV5-1; j_call: TRBJ1-6; cdr3_aa: CASSLGQANSPLHF; cdr3_nt: TGCGCCAGCAGCTTGGGACAGGCAAATTCACCCCTCCACTTT
clone_size: NA; d_call: NA; v_call: TRBV15; j_call: TRBJ2-7; cdr3_aa: CATSRDVGYEQYF; cdr3_nt: TGTGCCACCAGCAGAGATGTCGGCTACGAGCAGTACTTC
clone_size: NA; d_call: TRBD2; v_call: TRBV5-5; j_call: TRBJ2-5; cdr3_aa: CASSPTSGGGLETQYF; cdr3_nt: TGTGCCAGCAGCCCGACTAGCGGGGGGGGCCTGGAGACCCAGTACTTC
clone_size: NA; d_call: TRBD1; v_call: TRBV27; j_call: TRBJ1-2; cdr3_aa: CASRTDRDHYGYTF; cdr3_nt: TGTGCCAGCAGAACGGACAGGGACCACTATGGCTACACCTTC
clone_size: NA; d_call: NA; v_call: TRBV11-2; j_call: TRBJ1-1; cdr3_aa: CASSSGLTTEAFF; cdr3_nt: TGTGCCAGCAGTTCAGGGTTAACGACTGAAGCTTTCTTT
clone_size: NA; d_call: TRBD1; v_call: TRBV20-1; j_call: TRBJ2-4; cdr3_aa: CSARQGELQYF; cdr3_nt: TGCAGTGCAAGACAGGGTGAACTTCAGTACTTC
clone_size: NA; d_call: TRBD2; v_call: TRBV5-6; j_call: TRBJ2-2; cdr3_aa: CASRLTSGRNGELFF; cdr3_nt: TGTGCCAGCAGACTTACTAGCGGGAGAAACGGGGAGCTGTTTTTT
clone_size: once; d_call: TRBD1; v_call: TRBV2; j_call: TRBJ2-3; cdr3_aa: CASSELAGGPDTQYF; cdr3_nt: TGTGCCAGCAGTGAATTGGCAGGGGGCCCAGATACGCAGTATTTT
clone_size: few; d_call: NA; v_call: TRBV9; j_call: TRBJ2-7; cdr3_aa: CASSVELVANEQYF; cdr3_nt: TGTGCCAGCAGCGTAGAACTAGTAGCGAACGAGCAGTACTTC
clone_size: NA; d_call: TRBD2; v_call: TRBV7-6; j_call: TRBJ2-5; cdr3_aa: CASSPPAGGQETQYF; cdr3_nt: TGTGCCAGCAGCCCCCCGGCGGGGGGCCAAGAGACCCAGTACTTC
clone_size: NA; d_call: NA; v_call: TRBV5-1; j_call: TRBJ1-4; cdr3_aa: CASRVGFSTNEKLFF; cdr3_nt: TGCGCCAGCAGGGTCGGGTTTTCAACTAATGAAAAACTGTTTTTT